These 9 T cell receptor beta chains were sequenced from one sample in a study of T-cell memory formation after mild COVID-19. TCRdb reprocessed the 5' RACE reads with MiXCR, giving one entry per CDR3 protein. The sample lists 550,000 to 700,000 distinct CDR3 sequences; roughly 18% were seen once. Source material: PBMCs or a T cell subset sorted from them (not recorded which). The source of these receptors is an adult woman who had mild COVID-19 (a few samples of this study predate the infection). Cell type and time point are not known.

This clonotype has at least ten counts. This rearrangement joins TRBV9 to TRBJ2-7, with TRBD2 as a possible D gene (6 bases). CDR1 and CDR2 (germline): SGDLS, YYNGEE. The CDR3 runs to 16 residues. V lost 4 bases to trimming and J lost 2 bases, with 19 bases between them. The CDR3 region is CASSPPPRDGTYEQYF. As DNA, the CDR3 is TGTGCCAGCAGCCCCCCCCCGCGGGACGGAACCTACGAGCAGTACTTC.

The table lists this clonotype with a few counts. The rearrangement joins TRBV5-4 to TRBJ2-7, with D unresolved. The germline gives CDR1 SGHNT, CDR2 YYREEE (reference sequence). Trimming left V 5 bases short and J 4 bases short, with 13 bases between. This CDR3 spans 13 amino acids. The CDR3 loop reads CASRHIARYEQYF. As DNA, the CDR3 is TGTGCCAGCAGACATATTGCGCGTTACGAGCAGTACTTC.

This clonotype came up a few times. The chain couples TRBV6-4 to TRBJ2-2; a weak D match, TRBD2 (5 bases). The V and J ends lost 7 bases and 11 bases respectively, with 11 bases between them. Germline V gene lookup returns CDR1 MRHNA and CDR2 SNTAGT. The CDR3 consists of 11 residues. The CDR3 loop reads CASKGGKELFF. CDR3 DNA sequence: TGTGCCAGCAAAGGAGGCAAAGAGCTGTTTTTT.

Only a few counts were recorded for this clonotype. The V call is TRBV6-2 or TRBV6-3, the J call TRBJ2-1; D is perhaps TRBD1 (7 bases). The CDR3 extends over 13 amino acids. Germline-derived CDR1 and CDR2 are MNHEY and SVGEGT. V was pared by 7 bases and J by 14 bases, with 21 bases between. DNA of the CDR3: TGTGCCAGCAAAGGACAGGTCCCGGGAGAAAAGTTCTTC. Amino acids: CASKGQVPGEKFF.

The rearrangement joins TRBV10-3 to TRBJ2-7, with no clear D. V was trimmed by 3 bases and J by 5 bases, leaving 8 bases between them. The germline V gene has CDR1 ENHRY and CDR2 SYGVKD. This CDR3 is built from 12 residues. The chain's CDR3 is CAISERENEQYF. The CDR3 nucleotides read TGTGCCATCAGTGAACGAGAAAACGAGCAGTACTTC.

This clonotype has just a few counts. The chain links TRBV5-1 to TRBJ2-1; 7 nucleotides line up with TRBD1. In germline, CDR1 is SGHRS, CDR2 YFSETQ. V was pared by 4 bases and J by 3 bases, with 10 bases of the junction left unmatched. The CDR3 is 16 amino acids. The CDR3 coding sequence is TGCGCCAGCAGCGAGACAGGGTCTGGACACTACAATGAGCAGTTCTTC. It specifies CASSETGSGHYNEQFF.

The J gene is TRBJ1-1, the V gene TRBV3-1; the match to TRBD1 covers 8 bases. The CDR3 consists of 14 residues. V lost 3 bases, J lost 1 base, and 1 base stayed unmatched. Germline V gives CDR1 LGHDT, CDR2 YNNKEL (reference sequence). The CDR3 loop reads CASSHDRGNTEAFF. The CDR3 nucleotides read TGTGCCAGCAGCCACGACAGGGGGAACACTGAAGCTTTCTTT.

This rearrangement joins TRBV3-1 to TRBJ2-1; D ambiguous. V was pared by 0 bases and J by 2 bases, with 14 bases between. CDR3 length: 17 amino acids. Germline V gives CDR1 LGHDT, CDR2 YNNKEL (reference sequence). Written as DNA, the CDR3 is TGTGCCAGCAGCCAAGATAGGCTGTCTGGACCCTACAATGAGCAGTTCTTC. It encodes CASSQDRLSGPYNEQFF.

In its sample, this clonotype was seen a few times. The chain links TRBV7-9 to TRBJ2-5; TRBD2 agrees at 8 bases. With V trimmed by 4 bases and J by 5 bases, 12 bases remained unmatched. Germline CDR1 reads SEHNR; CDR2 reads FQNEAQ (reference sequence). The CDR3 consists of 16 residues. The CDR3 DNA sequence: TGTGCCAGCAGCTCCTCGGATAGCGGGATGTACGAGACCCAGTACTTC. Its protein is CASSSSDSGMYETQYF.